The 20 T cell receptor beta chains listed next were all sequenced from one sample in a study of spatial heterogeneity in lung cancer (dated by TCRdb to between 2018 and 2021). The method behind the library was 5' RACE. TCRdb names NextSeq 500 as the instrument used. TCRdb reanalyzed the raw reads on its own, using fastp at Q25 for trimming and MiXCR for clone calling, and kept in-frame beta chains. Rows with one shared CDR3 protein collapse into an entry with the most common genes and DNA. For this sample there are approximately 200 distinct CDR3 sequences; more than 30% appear just once. Approximately 41% of the sample belongs to the ten largest clones. Broad study findings and their caveats: The tumor nonsynonymous mutation count correlated with the number of expanded alpha and beta TCRs within the tumor.

Antigens of these TCRs are unknown. What the time point label conveys for this sample: sample taken at primary tumor resection. Sequences were derived from lung tumor tissue, sampled at surgery. These receptors all stem from a male donor with early-stage non-small cell lung cancer.

A word on this clonotype: This beta chain is an off-target read within a library intended for alpha chains, so its frequency means little. The chain links TRBV30 to TRBJ2-1; D is uncertain. This CDR3 is 14 amino acids long. Deletions cut 0 bases from V and 7 bases from J, with 13 bases between. Germline loops: CDR1 GTSNPN, CDR2 SVGIG (reference sequence). The CDR3 sequence is CAWSVGNVGNEQFF. CDR3 nucleotides: TGTGCCTGGAGTGTAGGGAATGTGGGGAATGAGCAGTTCTTC.

This clonotype has more than one count but fewer than ten. This beta chain represents an off-target read in a library built for alpha chains; its size is of limited meaning. The chain employs TRBV9 and TRBJ2-1; D is perhaps TRBD1 (5 bases). The V end was cut by 2 bases, the J end by 5 bases, with 11 bases between. The germline gives CDR1 SGDLS, CDR2 YYNGEE. The CDR3 spans 14 residues. In nucleotides, the CDR3 is TGTGCCAGCAGCGTCGCGTGGACAAACAATGAGCAGTTCTTC. This translates into CASSVAWTNNEQFF.

Only a few counts were recorded for this clonotype. This beta chain is a stray sequence in a library constructed for alpha chains; its clone size is not meaningful. The gene calls are TRBV27 and TRBJ2-3, with 9 bases lining up with TRBD1. Trimming cost V 7 bases and J 5 bases; bases outside gene matches: 1. Germline V gene lookup returns CDR1 MNHEY and CDR2 SMNVEV (reference sequence). The CDR3 sequence is 12 residues long. The CDR3: CASTDRGDTQYF. The DNA for the CDR3 is TGTGCCAGCACGGACAGGGGAGATACGCAGTATTTT.

Comment on this clonotype: This beta chain was picked up by a library intended for alpha chains and is off target, so its count carries little meaning. The V gene is TRBV10-3, the J gene TRBJ2-7; a weak D match, TRBD1 (5 bases). In germline, CDR1 is ENHRY, CDR2 SYGVKD. V was trimmed by 10 bases and J by 1 base, leaving 17 bases between them. This CDR3 is built from 14 residues. The CDR3: CATLGALFSYEQYF. The CDR3, as DNA: TGTGCCACTCTTGGGGCCCTTTTTTCCTACGAGCAGTACTTC.

For this clonotype: This beta chain turned up in a library designed for alpha chains; as an off-target read, its abundance says little. The CDR3 loop reads CASSQGLAGGQQFF. The DNA of the CDR3 is TGCGCCAGCAGCCAAGGACTAGCGGGGGGGCAACAGTTCTTC. V gene TRBV4-3 combines with J gene TRBJ2-1; 14 nucleotides match TRBD2. The CDR3 has 14 amino acids. Germline CDR1 and CDR2: LGHNA and YSLEER. V gave up 1 base and J gave up 13 bases; unmatched junction bases: 3.

Turning to this clonotype: This beta chain is a stray sequence in a library constructed for alpha chains; its clone size is not meaningful. The rearrangement uses TRBV7-6 and TRBJ2-2; 9 bases agree with TRBD2. CDR1 and CDR2 (germline): SGHVS, FNYEAQ. Trimming removed 5 bases from V and 3 bases from J; junction bases left unmatched: 10. The CDR3 is made up of 17 amino acids. CDR3 sequence: CASSQPLSGSYTGELFF. CDR3 coding DNA: TGTGCCAGCAGCCAGCCTCTTAGCGGGAGTTACACCGGGGAGCTGTTTTTT.

Notes on this clonotype: This beta chain lies outside the target of a library built for alpha chains; its clone size means little. J is TRBJ2-5 and V is TRBV5-1; no reliable D call. This CDR3 region has 13 residues. The germline V gene encodes CDR1 SGHRS and CDR2 YFSETQ. Between the trimmed V and J ends, which lost 1 base and 5 bases, there was a span of 9 bases. CDR3 sequence reads: CASSLNPDETQYF. CDR3 bases: TGCGCCAGCAGCTTGAACCCCGACGAGACCCAGTACTTC.

Notes on this clonotype: For a library built for alpha chains, this beta chain is a stray read; little rests on its size. The chain joins TRBV12-3 or TRBV12-4 to TRBJ2-1, with D maybe TRBD2 (6 bases). The V end was cut by 1 base, the J end by 6 bases, with 7 bases between. The CDR3 is made up of 13 amino acids. CDR3 in amino acids: CASSLGGVNEQFF. The CDR3 DNA is TGTGCCAGCAGTTTAGGCGGGGTCAATGAGCAGTTCTTC.

Details on this clonotype: This beta chain is a stray read from a library made for alpha chains; its abundance is not meaningful. V gene TRBV5-5 combines with J gene TRBJ2-7; D is unresolved. CDR1 SGHKS and CDR2 YYEKEE come from the germline V gene (reference sequence). CDR3 size: 12 residues. Trimming took 3 bases from V and 1 from J, leaving 5 bases between them. CDR3 sequence reads: CASSSASYEQYF. In nucleotides, the CDR3 is TGTGCCAGCAGCTCGGCTTCCTACGAGCAGTACTTC.

This clonotype was observed a handful of times. Since it is a stray read in a library aimed at alpha chains, this beta chain has a size that is not meaningful. The chain uses TRBV28 and TRBJ2-1; D gene ambiguous. The CDR3 is 15 amino acids. Per the germline V gene, CDR1 is MDHEN and CDR2 is SYDVKM. V was clipped by 4 bases and J by 7 bases, with 17 bases between them. The chain's CDR3 is CASSSEYGQRNEQFF. The CDR3 region has the DNA TGTGCCAGCAGTTCTGAGTACGGTCAGAGGAATGAGCAGTTCTTC.

Turning to this clonotype: As an off-target read in a library built for alpha chains, this beta chain has a frequency of little significance. This chain joins TRBV7-9 and TRBJ2-4; TRBD2 might be the D (7 bases). This CDR3 comprises 12 residues. Germline assignment: CDR1 SEHNR and CDR2 FQNEAQ (reference sequence). Deletions cut 8 bases from V and 5 bases from J, with 10 bases between. DNA of the CDR3: TGTGCCAGCGAAGGGGGGGAAAACATTCAGTACTTC. Amino acid sequence: CASEGGENIQYF.

As regards this clonotype: This beta chain lies outside the target of a library built for alpha chains; its clone size means little. The rearrangement uses TRBV28 and TRBJ1-5; weak D call: TRBD1 (5 bases). Trimming pared 3 bases from V and 10 bases from J, leaving 13 bases between. CDR1 MDHEN and CDR2 SYDVKM come from the germline V gene. CDR3 length: 13 residues. The CDR3 region is CASSFAGGDPQHF. The DNA of the CDR3 is TGTGCCAGCAGTTTTGCCGGGGGAGACCCCCAGCATTTT. Full variable domain (remainder filled in from reference TRBV28 and TRBJ1-5): DVKVTQSSRYLVKRTGEKVFLECVQDMDHENMFWYRQDPGLGLRLIYFSYDVKMKEKGDIPEGYSVSREKKERFSLILESASTNQTSMYLCASSFAGGDPQHFGDGTRLSIL.

This clonotype was seen more than once but under ten times. This beta chain is an unintended read in a library built for alpha chains; its size means little. The V and J genes are TRBV23-1 and TRBJ2-2, with no clear D. TRBV23-1 is reported as an ORF; its role is uncertain. The CDR3 is 15 residues long. V shed 2 bases and J shed 1 base, with 8 bases lying between them. CDR3 nucleotide sequence: TGCGCCAGCAGTCAAAACCCCGGGAACACCGGGGAGCTGTTTTTT. It codes for CASSQNPGNTGELFF.

On this clonotype: This beta chain is a stray sequence in a library constructed for alpha chains; its clone size is not meaningful. This chain connects TRBV6-5 to TRBJ2-7, with D possibly TRBD2 on 5 matching bases. CDR1 and CDR2 from the germline V gene are MNHEY and SVGAGI. The CDR3 is made up of 15 amino acids. The ends were cut back, 2 bases at V and 5 bases at J, with 16 bases in the middle. CDR3 nucleotides: TGTGCCAGCAGTTACGAAAACCCTAGCATCCACGAGCAGTACTTC. Amino acids: CASSYENPSIHEQYF.

The sample holds a few counts of this clonotype. This beta chain slipped into a library made for alpha chains as a stray read, so its size is not meaningful. The chain employs TRBV20-1 and TRBJ2-3, with a weak D call TRBD2 (6 bases). Trimming pared 7 bases from V and 0 bases from J, leaving 11 bases between. This CDR3 has 13 amino acids. Germline CDR1 reads DFQATT; CDR2 reads SNEGSKA (reference sequence). The CDR3 here is CSVPSGSTDTQYF. In DNA, the CDR3 is TGCAGTGTTCCAAGCGGGAGCACAGATACGCAGTATTTT.

Note on this clonotype: Because this beta chain is a stray read in a library intended to capture alpha chains, its abundance should not be given much weight. This chain links TRBV7-6 with TRBJ2-7; D is uncertain. In germline, CDR1 is SGHVS, CDR2 FNYEAQ. This CDR3 is 13 amino acids long. V was trimmed by 6 bases and J by 3 bases, leaving 12 bases between them. The CDR3 nucleotides are TGTGCCAGCAGTTCCGGACCCAACTACGAGCAGTACTTC. Encoded protein: CASSSGPNYEQYF.

About this clonotype itself: This beta chain lies outside the target of a library built for alpha chains; its clone size means little. This rearrangement joins TRBV4-2 to TRBJ1-6; a possible D gene is TRBD1 (5 bases). CDR3 length equals 15 residues. Germline values: CDR1 LGHNA, CDR2 YNFKEQ. Trimming removed 1 base from V and 6 bases from J, with 10 bases in between. The DNA for the CDR3 is TGTGCCAGCAGCCAAGTTTGGGGACGTAATTCACCCCTCCACTTT. It specifies CASSQVWGRNSPLHF.

Concerning this clonotype: A library made for alpha chains picked up this beta chain off target, so its size means little. CDR3 coding DNA: TGCGCCAGCAGCCAAGATCCTCGGGGGGGTGAGCAGTTCTTC. Its translation: CASSQDPRGGEQFF. The chain carries TRBV4-1 and TRBJ2-1; the match to TRBD2 covers 8 bases. With 0 bases clipped from V and 9 bases from J, the junction kept 4 bases outside the gene matches. In germline, CDR1 is MGHRA, CDR2 YSYEKL. The CDR3 is 14 amino acids.

A remark on this clonotype: This beta chain was picked up by a library intended for alpha chains and is off target, so its count carries little meaning. The V gene is TRBV13, the J gene TRBJ2-7; D unresolved. Germline assignment: CDR1 PRHDT and CDR2 FYEKMQ (reference sequence). This CDR3 has 14 residues. Trimming stripped 5 bases from V and 6 bases from J, with 17 bases between. The CDR3 region has the DNA TGTGCCAGCAGCACGACTGCCGGGTCGGGCGAGCAGTACTTC. Translated, it gives CASSTTAGSGEQYF.

This clonotype turned up a few times. In a library made to pick up alpha chains, this beta chain is a stray read with a size that means little. The chain combines TRBV7-2 with TRBJ2-3, with D tentatively TRBD2 (5 bases). The V end lost 2 bases, the J end lost 2 bases, and 11 bases lay between the germline ends. The length of the CDR3 is 15 residues. Germline V gives CDR1 SGHTA, CDR2 FQGNSA. The CDR3 DNA reads as TGTGCCAGCAGCTTAATGACTAAATACACAGATACGCAGTATTTT. Translated, it gives CASSLMTKYTDTQYF.